The clone carrying this T cell receptor (beta chain) was seen once. The repertoire was sequenced with immunoSEQ multiplex PCR; TCRdb's copy has only in-frame clones and lacks some. The table has 45,000 to 55,000 clones, roughly 90% seen once; the top ten hold under 2.5%. Germline V CDR1 and CDR2: LNHDA, SQIVND (reference sequence). With 6 bases removed from V and 2 bases from J, the gap between germline ends came to 10 bases. CDR3 length: 13 residues. This sample was taken from a study of blood T cell repertoires in COVID-19. Sequenced: peripheral blood. The sequence was obtained from a human donor in a cohort sampled during active COVID-19. V and J are TRBV19 and TRBJ1-2, with a tentative D call TRBD1 (5 bases). DNA for the CDR3: TGTGCCAGTAGCCCAGACAGCAACTATGGCTACACCTTC. This translates into CASSPDSNYGYTF.